This T cell receptor (beta chain) was obtained from a study of blood T cell repertoires in COVID-19. Overall study context: Collection of acute and convalescent COVID-19 samples took place in the United States, Italy and Spain.

TCRdb's copy holds only in-frame clones and misses some; the assay was immunoSEQ multiplex PCR. The sample has 23,000 or so clones, 90% seen once; the top ten hold roughly 18%. The V gene lost 4 bases and the J gene lost 6 bases, with 15 bases spanning the gap. Germline CDR1 LGHDT, CDR2 YNNKEL (reference sequence). The CDR3 runs 15 residues. This TCR was sampled from a human donor in a cohort sampled during active COVID-19. Source material: peripheral blood. The gene calls are TRBV3-1 (or the pseudogene TRBV3-2) and TRBJ2-2; D remains ambiguous. The CDR3 DNA sequence: TGTGCCAGCAGCCGGAACCTAGGTGGTTCCGGGGAGCTGTTTTTT. This translates into CASSRNLGGSGELFF.